This passage covers 32 T cell receptor beta chains from one sample sequenced in a study of blood T cell repertoires in COVID-19. TCRdb's table, derived via immunoSEQ multiplex PCR, lists solely in-frame clones and lacks some. The table shows over 120,000 clones, with roughly 80% occurring only once. Material: PBMCs or T cells enriched from blood (not recorded which). The receptors shown here come from a man in his fifties who had recovered from COVID-19.

V and J are TRBV28 and TRBJ1-5; 11 bases match TRBD1. The CDR3 is 16 residues long. Germline V gives CDR1 MDHEN, CDR2 SYDVKM. With V trimmed by 6 bases and J by 7 bases, 11 bases remained unmatched. The chain's CDR3 is CASRSRDRGLHQPQHF. Here the CDR3 DNA reads TGTGCCAGCAGATCCCGGGACAGGGGGTTACACCAGCCCCAGCATTTT.

This clone was counted a few times. The chain links TRBV7-9 to TRBJ1-5; TRBD1 agrees at 9 bases. This CDR3 is built from 16 residues. The junction had 7 bases not matched to a gene; V was cut back by 2 bases and J by 5 bases. Germline V CDR1 and CDR2: SEHNR, FQNEAQ (reference sequence). DNA of the CDR3: TGTGCCAGCAGCTTATTCGGACAGGGGAGTTATCAGCCCCAGCATTTT. It specifies CASSLFGQGSYQPQHF. Based on the CDR3 plus reference TRBV7-9 and TRBJ1-5, the full variable domain is DTGVSQNPRHKITKRGQNVTFRCDPISEHNRLYWYRQTLGQGPEFLTYFQNEAQLEKSRLLSDRFSAERPKGSFSTLEIQRTEQGDSAMYLCASSLFGQGSYQPQHFGDGTRLSIL.

The chain is built from TRBV7-9 and TRBJ2-7, with D possibly being TRBD2 (6 bases). The germline V gene encodes CDR1 SEHNR and CDR2 FQNEAQ (reference sequence). Trimming removed 5 bases at V and 0 bases at J, with 17 bases between. CDR3 length: 16 amino acids. The CDR3 coding sequence is TGTGCCAGCAGCACTCCTAGCGCGGCGAGCTCCTACGAGCAGTACTTC. Amino acids: CASSTPSAASSYEQYF.

This clone has only a few counts. The chain uses TRBV5-1 and TRBJ1-6; maybe TRBD1 (5 bases). This CDR3 has 14 residues. The V gene's germline CDR1 is SGHRS and CDR2 YFSETQ. Trimming shortened V by 5 bases and J by 10 bases, and 16 bases separated the two germline ends. In nucleotides, the CDR3 is TGCGCCAGCAGTCGGGACCTCGGGGGATCACCCCTCCACTTT. Its translation is CASSRDLGGSPLHF. Using reference TRBV5-1 and TRBJ1-6 for the parts outside the CDR3, the full variable domain is KAGVTQTPRYLIKTRGQQVTLSCSPISGHRSVSWYQQTPGQGLQFLFEYFSETQRNKGNFPGRFSGRQFSNSRSEMNVSTLELGDSALYLCASSRDLGGSPLHFGNGTRLTVT.

The V call is TRBV7-2, the J call TRBJ1-5; 8 bases line up with TRBD1. The germline V gene encodes CDR1 SGHTA and CDR2 FQGNSA. The CDR3 totals 16 residues. The V and J ends lost 4 bases and 2 bases, in that order; junction bases with no gene match: 7. The CDR3, as DNA: TGTGCCAGCAGCTCCGGCAGGGGGCTGGGCAATCAGCCCCAGCATTTT. Encoded protein: CASSSGRGLGNQPQHF. The variable domain in full, completed from reference TRBV7-2 and TRBJ1-5, reads GAGVSQSPSNKVTEKGKDVELRCDPISGHTALYWYRQSLGQGLEFLIYFQGNSAPDKSGLPSDRFSAERTGGSVSTLTIQRTQQEDSAVYLCASSSGRGLGNQPQHFGDGTRLSIL.

This clone was counted once. This chain uses TRBV11-2 with TRBJ1-2, with D perhaps TRBD1 (5 bases). CDR3 length equals 13 residues. Germline CDR1 SGHAT, CDR2 FQNNGV. Trimming took off 3 bases at V and 8 bases at J, with 13 bases between the two ends. This CDR3 is CASSFGGDGGYTF. Here the CDR3 DNA reads TGTGCCAGCAGCTTTGGAGGGGACGGCGGCTACACCTTC.

This chain uses TRBV7-3 with TRBJ2-7, with TRBD2 matching over 11 bases. The trim removed 4 bases at V and 3 bases at J, leaving 5 bases unmatched. CDR1 SGHTA and CDR2 FQGTGA come from the germline V gene. The CDR3 has 15 amino acids. CDR3 DNA sequence: TGTGCCAGCAGCTATATAGCGGGGGGGCTCTACGAGCAGTACTTC. It specifies CASSYIAGGLYEQYF.

CDR3 sequence (DNA): TGTGCCAGCAGTTTCGGGGGGACCTATGGCTACACCTTC. Translating gives CASSFGGTYGYTF. The chain joins TRBV28 to TRBJ1-2, with D maybe TRBD1 (5 bases). The CDR3 contains 13 residues. V was cut by 3 bases and J by 4 bases, with 9 bases left in between. Germline CDR1 and CDR2: MDHEN and SYDVKM.

This chain links TRBV24-1 with TRBJ2-3; 10 bases line up with TRBD2. Germline V lookup: CDR1 KGHDR, CDR2 SFDVKD. V dropped 5 bases and J dropped 4; count of bases not matched to a gene: 5. The CDR3 spans 15 residues. CDR3 nucleotides: TGTGCCACCAGTGTCGGACTAGCGGCTTCAGATACGCAGTATTTT. It yields the protein CATSVGLAASDTQYF.

The chain carries TRBV2 and TRBJ2-1; 8 bases match TRBD2. J was trimmed by 8 bases and V by 1 base; bases with no gene match: 7. Germline V CDR1 and CDR2: SNHLY, FYNNEI. The CDR3 has 15 residues. The CDR3 spells CASSEGLARGDEQFF. The CDR3 nucleotides read TGTGCCAGCAGTGAAGGACTAGCGAGGGGCGATGAGCAGTTCTTC.

The chain joins TRBV6-5 to TRBJ2-1; maybe TRBD1 (6 bases). This CDR3 has 15 residues. V was cut by 7 bases and J by 0 bases, with 13 bases left in between. The germline gives CDR1 MNHEY, CDR2 SVGAGI. CDR3 DNA sequence: TGTGCCAGCATCCAGGGGTACAGCTCCTACAATGAGCAGTTCTTC. Amino acid sequence: CASIQGYSSYNEQFF.

The V gene is TRBV4-3, the J gene TRBJ2-2; TRBD1 matches at 9 bases. Germline CDR1 is LGHNA and CDR2 is YSLEER. With 1 base clipped from V and 6 bases from J, the junction kept 3 bases outside the gene matches. The CDR3 loop spans 15 amino acids. For the CDR3, the DNA is TGCGCCAGCAGCCAAGTGGGGACAGGGTCCGGGGAGCTGTTTTTT. This codes for CASSQVGTGSGELFF.

V gene TRBV7-9 combines with J gene TRBJ1-2; TRBD1 aligns across 9 bases. The CDR3 runs 14 residues. Trimming removed 5 bases from V and 7 bases from J; junction bases left unmatched: 8. Germline lookup yields CDR1 SEHNR and CDR2 FQNEAQ (reference sequence). CDR3 protein: CASSAGQGEVGYTF. The CDR3 coding sequence is TGTGCCAGCAGCGCGGGACAGGGAGAAGTTGGCTACACCTTC.

V gene TRBV12-3 or TRBV12-4 combines with J gene TRBJ1-1; D is perhaps TRBD1 (6 bases). This CDR3 is built from 12 residues. The ends were cut back, 7 bases at V and 5 bases at J, with 11 bases in the middle. CDR3: CASTLQGTEAFF. The DNA of the CDR3 is TGTGCCAGCACCCTACAGGGAACTGAAGCTTTCTTT.

The V gene is TRBV19, the J gene TRBJ2-3, with TRBD2 as a possible D gene (5 bases). Germline values: CDR1 LNHDA, CDR2 SQIVND (reference sequence). The CDR3 spans 15 residues. V was shortened by 3 bases and J by 3 bases, with 13 bases between the two germline ends. The CDR3 sequence: CASSIPVSGTDTQYF. The CDR3 bases are TGTGCCAGTAGTATCCCCGTATCGGGGACAGATACGCAGTATTTT.

This rearrangement joins TRBV19 to TRBJ2-6; possible D gene TRBD1, 5 bases. The CDR3 runs 18 residues. The ends were cut back, 1 base at V and 3 bases at J, with 16 bases in the middle. CDR1 is LNHDA, CDR2 SQIVND, per germline (reference sequence). Written as DNA, the CDR3 is TGTGCCAGTAGTATAGTTCAGGGTAAATCTAATGGGGCCAACGTCCTGACTTTC. Its translation: CASSIVQGKSNGANVLTF.

The chain is built from TRBV11-3 and TRBJ2-1; 7 bases match TRBD1. With 2 bases clipped from V and 3 bases from J, the junction kept 4 bases outside the gene matches. Germline assignment: CDR1 SGHNT and CDR2 YENEEA. CDR3 length: 15 residues. The DNA for the CDR3 is TGTGCCAGCAGCTTACAAGGGGGCTTCTACAATGAGCAGTTCTTC. It encodes CASSLQGGFYNEQFF.

This clone was detected once. This sequence joins TRBV6-5 and TRBJ1-2, with a tentative D call TRBD1 (6 bases). The CDR3 runs to 15 residues. Germline V lookup: CDR1 MNHEY, CDR2 SVGAGI. V was trimmed by 0 bases and J by 2 bases, leaving 10 bases between them. CDR3 region: CASSYSRTANYGYTF. DNA of the CDR3: TGTGCCAGCAGTTACTCGAGGACAGCCAACTATGGCTACACCTTC.

The rearrangement links TRBV7-9 to TRBJ2-1; a possible D gene is TRBD1 (6 bases). The V gene's germline CDR1 is SEHNR and CDR2 FQNEAQ (reference sequence). V was cut by 2 bases and J by 0 bases, with 8 bases left in between. The CDR3 length is 15 residues. CDR3 residues: CASSLQGGSYNEQFF. Here the CDR3 DNA reads TGTGCCAGCAGCTTACAAGGGGGCTCCTACAATGAGCAGTTCTTC. Complete variable domain (other parts from reference TRBV7-9 and TRBJ2-1): DTGVSQNPRHKITKRGQNVTFRCDPISEHNRLYWYRQTLGQGPEFLTYFQNEAQLEKSRLLSDRFSAERPKGSFSTLEIQRTEQGDSAMYLCASSLQGGSYNEQFFGPGTRLTVL.

The V call is TRBV2, the J call TRBJ1-5; 7 bases match TRBD1. Trimming cost V 7 bases and J 3 bases; bases outside gene matches: 9. CDR1 and CDR2 (germline): SNHLY, FYNNEI. There are 15 residues in the CDR3. DNA of the CDR3: TGTGCCAGCACGGTGAGACAGGGATCCAATCAGCCCCAGCATTTT. It codes for CASTVRQGSNQPQHF.

The rearrangement joins TRBV9 to TRBJ2-1, with 8 bases lining up with TRBD1. This CDR3 is built from 16 residues. The V gene end was trimmed by 3 bases and the J gene end by 2 bases; junction bases not matched to a gene: 7. Germline values: CDR1 SGDLS, CDR2 YYNGEE. The CDR3 here is CASSATDRATYNEQFF. The CDR3 coding sequence is TGTGCCAGCAGCGCAACGGACAGGGCCACCTACAATGAGCAGTTCTTC.

The rearrangement links TRBV19 to TRBJ2-2; no reliable D call. The CDR3 contains 15 residues. CDR1 is LNHDA, CDR2 SQIVND, per germline (reference sequence). V lost 3 bases and J 0 bases, leaving 8 bases between the germline ends. In nucleotides, the CDR3 is TGTGCCAGTAGTATGGGTGACTCGAACACCGGGGAGCTGTTTTTT. Encoded protein: CASSMGDSNTGELFF.

The chain uses TRBV7-2 and TRBJ2-6; 10 positions agree with TRBD1. Germline V gene sequence: CDR1 SGHTA, CDR2 FQGNSA. The J segment lost 4 bases and the V segment lost 5 bases, leaving 8 bases of the junction unmatched. CDR3 size: 17 residues. CDR3 region: CASSPGTGVPGANVLTF. The DNA of the CDR3 is TGTGCCAGCAGCCCAGGGACAGGGGTTCCCGGGGCCAACGTCCTGACTTTC.

The chain joins TRBV9 to TRBJ1-1; a weak D match, TRBD1 (6 bases). The CDR3 is 14 residues long. Germline CDR1 is SGDLS and CDR2 is YYNGEE. Deletions cut 4 bases from V and 4 bases from J, with 14 bases between. Here the CDR3 reads CASSTDPGVTEAFF. CDR3 coding DNA: TGTGCCAGCAGCACAGACCCAGGGGTCACTGAAGCTTTCTTT.

The chain carries TRBV4-3 and TRBJ2-6, with a tentative D call TRBD2 (5 bases). The CDR3 has 16 residues. Germline assignment: CDR1 LGHNA and CDR2 YSLEER. V lost 4 bases and J lost 2, with 12 bases in between. The CDR3 sequence: CASSPSSGTGANVLTF. CDR3 DNA: TGCGCCAGCAGCCCAAGCTCCGGGACTGGGGCCAACGTCCTGACTTTC.

The sample holds a few counts of this clone. This chain links TRBV7-2 with TRBJ2-2; 10 bases line up with TRBD2. The CDR3 is 15 residues long. The junction had 5 bases not matched to a gene; V was cut back by 4 bases and J by 6 bases. Per the germline V gene, CDR1 is SGHTA and CDR2 is FQGNSA. CDR3 in amino acids: CASSYYSGGSGELFF. For the CDR3, the DNA is TGTGCCAGCAGCTACTATAGCGGGGGGTCCGGGGAGCTGTTTTTT.

V is TRBV5-6 and J is TRBJ1-6, with a weak D call TRBD1 (5 bases). The V end lost 4 bases, the J end lost 7 bases, and 15 bases lay between the germline ends. The CDR3 is 15 residues long. Germline CDR1 and CDR2: SGHDT and YYEEEE. Written as DNA, the CDR3 is TGTGCCAGCAGCACCCCCGGGACTCCGAATTCACCCCTCCACTTT. Translating it yields CASSTPGTPNSPLHF. The variable domain in full, with the rest retrieved from reference TRBV5-6 and TRBJ1-6, is DAGVTQSPTHLIKTRGQQVTLRCSPKSGHDTVSWYQQALGQGPQFIFQYYEEEERQRGNFPDRFSGHQFPNYSSELNVNALLLGDSALYLCASSTPGTPNSPLHFGNGTRLTVT.

This clone was counted a few times. V and J are TRBV5-5 and TRBJ2-3; tentatively, D is TRBD2 (7 bases). The CDR3 has 16 amino acids. The germline V gene has CDR1 SGHKS and CDR2 YYEKEE (reference sequence). V lost 4 bases, J lost 0 bases, and 15 bases lay in between. CDR3 coding DNA: TGTGCCAGCAGCCCCTGGGGGCGGGGGAGCACAGATACGCAGTATTTT. Translation: CASSPWGRGSTDTQYF.

This clone was found a few times. The chain employs TRBV6-1 and TRBJ2-1; TRBD1 might be the D (5 bases). The CDR3 spans 16 residues. V shed 6 bases and J shed 8 bases, with 23 bases lying between them. Per germline, CDR1 MNHNS and CDR2 SASEGT. The CDR3 protein is CASSEPTGLYLYEQFF. The DNA of the CDR3 is TGTGCCAGCAGCGAACCCACAGGTCTCTATTTATATGAGCAGTTCTTC.

The rearrangement joins TRBV6-5 to TRBJ1-2; 12 bases match TRBD1. This CDR3 contains 15 residues. The V segment lost 6 bases and the J segment 8 bases; nucleotides outside the gene matches: 10. Germline loops: CDR1 MNHEY, CDR2 SVGAGI. The CDR3 nucleotides read TGTGCCAGCAGGCCTCCGGGACAGGGGGCGCGCGGCTACACCTTC. This gives the protein CASRPPGQGARGYTF.

The V call is TRBV10-3, the J call TRBJ1-2, with 12 bases that match TRBD1. The ends lost 7 bases at V and 4 bases at J; junction bases unmatched: 7. The CDR3 sequence is 15 residues long. Germline loops: CDR1 ENHRY, CDR2 SYGVKD. This CDR3 is CAITEGTGGGYGYTF. The CDR3 coding sequence is TGTGCCATCACCGAGGGGACAGGGGGCGGCTATGGCTACACCTTC.

The chain uses TRBV10-2 and TRBJ1-2, with TRBD1 matching over 12 bases. The CDR3 length is 15 residues. The V gene's germline CDR1 is WSHSY and CDR2 SAAADI. V gave up 6 bases and J gave up 7 bases; unmatched junction bases: 9. The CDR3 DNA reads as TGCGCCAGCAGAACCGGGACAGGGGGCCCTGCTGGCTACACCTTC. This sequence encodes CASRTGTGGPAGYTF.